This TCR beta chain was identified in a study of control samples from healthy donors and cancer patients. CDR3 length: 16 amino acids. Trimming left V 0 bases short and J 6 bases short, with 15 bases between. Germline loops: CDR1 MNHGY, CDR2 SVAAGI. TCRdb's table, derived via immunoSEQ multiplex PCR, lists solely in-frame clones and lacks some. The table includes 75,000 to 100,000 clones, roughly 90% detected once. This TCR was recovered from a middle-aged man in good health. The chain couples TRBV6-9 to TRBJ1-5; D unclear. Sequenced: blood. This CDR3 is CASSYSLEGGRQPQHF. In DNA, the CDR3 is TGTGCCAGCAGTTATTCATTGGAGGGCGGGCGTCAGCCCCAGCATTTT.